Listed below are T cell receptor beta chains from one sample, sequenced in a study of blood T cell repertoires in COVID-19. Using immunoSEQ multiplex PCR, the repertoire was profiled, and TCRdb retains in-frame clones only, with some absent. The data show tens of thousands of clones, with approximately 84% seen just once and 15% to 20% held by the top ten. Sample: peripheral blood. The receptor set was obtained from a man aged 40-55 years with COVID-19, enrolled during active disease. CDR3s include the opening cysteine and the closing phenylalanine or tryptophan. D genes are given only for firm matches. A clone size is listed for some rows: how often the clone was seen (once, few, many), or a class if it is expanded.

J: TRBJ1-6
size: NA
V: TRBV7-9
D: NA
CDR3: CASSHHNSPLHF
DNA: TGTGCCAGCAGCCATCATAATTCACCCCTCCACTTT

J: TRBJ1-1
size: once
V: TRBV19
D: TRBD1
CDR3: CASTLTTGTVYTEAFF
DNA: TGTGCCAGTACGCTTACGACCGGGACAGTATACACTGAAGCTTTCTTT

J: TRBJ1-4
size: NA
V: TRBV5-1
D: TRBD1
CDR3: CASSPTGTGAGEKLFF
DNA: TGCGCCAGCAGCCCCACCGGGACAGGGGCGGGTGAAAAACTGTTTTTT

J: TRBJ2-1
size: NA
V: TRBV2
D: TRBD2
CDR3: CATGGASGDNEQFF
DNA: TGTGCCACGGGGGGGGCTAGCGGGGACAATGAGCAGTTCTTC

J: TRBJ1-1
size: NA
V: TRBV5-1
D: NA
CDR3: CASSLGVLGANTEAFF
DNA: TGCGCCAGCAGCTTAGGGGTCCTAGGGGCGAACACTGAAGCTTTCTTT

J: TRBJ2-3
size: NA
V: TRBV7-2
D: NA
CDR3: CASSLGLTGTDTQYF
DNA: TGTGCCAGCAGCTTAGGGCTTACAGGCACAGATACGCAGTATTTT

J: TRBJ1-5
size: NA
V: TRBV15
D: TRBD1
CDR3: CATSPHRGRQPQHF
DNA: TGTGCCACCAGCCCACACAGGGGACGCCAGCCCCAGCATTTT

J: TRBJ1-4
size: NA
V: TRBV4-2
D: TRBD1
CDR3: CASSQEPPRQGNEKLFF
DNA: TGTGCCAGCAGCCAAGAGCCCCCGAGACAGGGTAATGAAAAACTGTTTTTT

J: TRBJ2-5
size: NA
V: TRBV5-4
D: NA
CDR3: CASSLIGDKETQYF
DNA: TGTGCCAGCAGCTTGATCGGGGATAAAGAGACCCAGTACTTC

J: TRBJ1-2
size: NA
V: TRBV6-6
D: TRBD1
CDR3: CASSTPGQGYGYTF
DNA: TGTGCCAGCTCCACCCCGGGACAGGGATATGGCTACACCTTC

J: TRBJ2-5
size: NA
V: TRBV19
D: TRBD1
CDR3: CASSISGNRGETQYF
DNA: TGTGCCAGTAGTATTTCCGGGAACAGGGGAGAGACCCAGTACTTC

J: TRBJ1-4
size: NA
V: TRBV6-5
D: NA
CDR3: CASQGFLSEKLFF
DNA: TGTGCCAGCCAGGGATTTTTAAGCGAAAAACTGTTTTTT

J: TRBJ1-6
size: NA
V: TRBV12-3/TRBV12-4
D: NA
CDR3: CASSLQGGSPLHF
DNA: TGTGCCAGCAGTTTACAGGGCGGCTCACCCCTCCACTTT